This T cell receptor (beta chain) was sequenced in a study of blood T cell repertoires in COVID-19. The CDR3 spans 14 residues. The V end was cut by 0 bases, the J end by 4 bases, with 9 bases between. The germline V gene has CDR1 WSHSY and CDR2 SAAADI. Clones were read by immunoSEQ multiplex PCR, and TCRdb kept only the in-frame ones, dropping some. The data contain more than 150,000 clones, about 86% of them singletons. This chain links TRBV10-2 with TRBJ1-1; D is ambiguous. The source material was peripheral blood. This sequence was found in a man between 65 and 79 years old with active or convalescent COVID-19. CDR3: CASSESRGSTEAFF. The CDR3 DNA follows: TGCGCCAGCAGTGAGTCACGGGGTTCCACTGAAGCTTTCTTT.